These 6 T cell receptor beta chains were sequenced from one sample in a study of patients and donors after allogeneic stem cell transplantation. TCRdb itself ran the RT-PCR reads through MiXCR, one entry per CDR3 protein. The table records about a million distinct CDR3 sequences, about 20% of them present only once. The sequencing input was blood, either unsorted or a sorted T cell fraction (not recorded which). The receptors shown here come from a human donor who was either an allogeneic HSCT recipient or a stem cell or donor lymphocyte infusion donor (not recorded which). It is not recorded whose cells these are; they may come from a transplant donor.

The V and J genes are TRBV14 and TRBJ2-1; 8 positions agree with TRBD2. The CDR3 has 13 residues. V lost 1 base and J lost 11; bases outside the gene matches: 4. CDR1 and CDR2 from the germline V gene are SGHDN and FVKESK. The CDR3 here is CASSQVGSGKQFF. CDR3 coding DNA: TGTGCCAGCAGCCAAGTCGGTAGCGGGAAGCAGTTCTTC.

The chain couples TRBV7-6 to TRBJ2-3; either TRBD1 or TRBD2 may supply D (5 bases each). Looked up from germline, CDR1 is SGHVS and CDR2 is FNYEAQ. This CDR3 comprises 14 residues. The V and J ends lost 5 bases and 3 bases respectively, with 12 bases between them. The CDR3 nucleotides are TGTGCCAGCAGCGCCGGATGGGGGACAGATACGCAGTATTTT. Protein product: CASSAGWGTDTQYF.

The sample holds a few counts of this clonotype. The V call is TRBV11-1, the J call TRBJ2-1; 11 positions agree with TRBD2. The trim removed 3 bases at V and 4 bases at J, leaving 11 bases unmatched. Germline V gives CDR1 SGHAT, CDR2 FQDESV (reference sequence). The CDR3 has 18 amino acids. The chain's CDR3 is CASSLGLAGGSAYNEQFF. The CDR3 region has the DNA TGTGCCAGCAGCTTGGGGCTAGCGGGAGGTTCCGCTTACAATGAGCAGTTCTTC.

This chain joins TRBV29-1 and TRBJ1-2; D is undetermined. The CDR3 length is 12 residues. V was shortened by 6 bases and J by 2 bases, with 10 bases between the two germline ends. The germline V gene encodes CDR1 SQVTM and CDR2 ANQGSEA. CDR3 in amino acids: CSVIDKNYGYTF. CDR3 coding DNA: TGCAGCGTGATAGACAAAAACTATGGCTACACCTTC.

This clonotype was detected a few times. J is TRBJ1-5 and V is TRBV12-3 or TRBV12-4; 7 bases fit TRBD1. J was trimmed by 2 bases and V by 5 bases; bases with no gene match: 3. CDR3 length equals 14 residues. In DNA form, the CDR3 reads TGTGCCAGCAGTCACAGGGGAGGCAATCAGCCCCAGCATTTT. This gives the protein CASSHRGGNQPQHF.

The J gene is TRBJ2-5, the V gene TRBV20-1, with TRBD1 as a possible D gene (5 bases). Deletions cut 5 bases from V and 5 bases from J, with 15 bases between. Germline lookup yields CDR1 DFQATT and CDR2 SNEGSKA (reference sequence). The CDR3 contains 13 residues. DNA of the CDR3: TGCAGTGCTTGGTTAGGGGTCGGGGAGACCCAGTACTTC. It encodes CSAWLGVGETQYF.